One sample yielded the 18 T cell receptor beta chains listed below, sequenced in a study of cytomegalovirus exposure and HLA in healthy donors. The PCR ran on 60 Vbeta and 13 Jbeta primers. The method was immunoSEQ multiplex PCR; TCRdb's version includes in-frame clones alone and lacks a portion of them. The table has 82,000 or so clones, about a tenth seen once. Sample: PBMCs. The receptors stem from a man in his 60s in good health and CMV-seropositive.

CDR3 sequence: CASSLPRGDTEAFF. CDR3 nucleotide sequence: TGTGCCAGCAGCTTGCCCCGCGGGGACACTGAAGCTTTCTTT. V and J are TRBV5-4 and TRBJ1-1; no definite D call. This CDR3 spans 14 amino acids. V lost 1 base and J lost 3, with 10 bases in between. Germline V lookup: CDR1 SGHNT, CDR2 YYREEE (reference sequence).

Only a few counts were recorded for this clone. The chain recombines TRBV6-1 with TRBJ2-3; a possible D gene is TRBD1 (5 bases). V was shortened by 6 bases and J by 1 base, with 8 bases between the two germline ends. Germline V gene lookup returns CDR1 MNHNS and CDR2 SASEGT. The CDR3 contains 13 residues. The CDR3, as DNA: TGTGCCAGCAGAGGCAGGGGCACAGATACGCAGTATTTT. Its protein is CASRGRGTDTQYF.

The rearrangement links TRBV19 to TRBJ1-1, with D possibly being TRBD1 (6 bases). CDR3 size: 15 residues. CDR1 and CDR2 from the germline V gene are LNHDA and SQIVND (reference sequence). V lost 0 bases and J lost 6, with 14 bases in between. CDR3 sequence: CASSIDRVAGAEAFF. CDR3 sequence (DNA): TGTGCCAGTAGTATAGATCGTGTGGCAGGGGCTGAAGCTTTCTTT. Using reference TRBV19 and TRBJ1-1 for the parts outside the CDR3, the full variable domain is DGGITQSPKYLFRKEGQNVTLSCEQNLNHDAMYWYRQDPGQGLRLIYYSQIVNDFQKGDIAEGYSVSREKKESFPLTVTSAQKNPTAFYLCASSIDRVAGAEAFFGQGTRLTVV.

The gene calls are TRBV29-1 and TRBJ2-7; 7 bases align to TRBD2. The CDR3 length is 13 residues. With 4 bases clipped from V and 1 base from J, the junction kept 4 bases outside the gene matches. CDR1 and CDR2 from the germline V gene are SQVTM and ANQGSEA. The CDR3 loop reads CSVGRENSYEQYF. The CDR3 nucleotides are TGCAGCGTTGGGCGGGAGAATTCCTACGAGCAGTACTTC.

The rearrangement uses TRBV6-5 and TRBJ1-2; D may be TRBD1 (6 bases). The CDR3 contains 14 residues. Germline CDR1 is MNHEY and CDR2 is SVGAGI. The V end was cut by 4 bases, the J end by 7 bases, with 16 bases between. The CDR3 loop is CASSSQGIHAGYTF. CDR3 DNA: TGTGCCAGCAGTTCGCAGGGGATTCATGCTGGCTACACCTTC.

This clone appeared once. The chain carries TRBV10-3 and TRBJ2-7; D gene uncertain. Trimming removed 3 bases from V and 3 bases from J, with 15 bases in between. Germline CDR1 ENHRY, CDR2 SYGVKD. The CDR3 contains 15 residues. The CDR3 sequence: CAISDHYSRSYEQYF. The DNA for the CDR3 is TGTGCCATCAGTGACCATTATTCGAGAAGCTACGAGCAGTACTTC.

The V and J genes are TRBV28 and TRBJ2-7; D is ambiguous. The V gene's germline CDR1 is MDHEN and CDR2 SYDVKM. V was pared by 6 bases and J by 4 bases, with 19 bases between. The CDR3 sequence is 15 residues long. CDR3 amino acids: CASSPRVGYGYEQYF. The CDR3 DNA sequence: TGTGCCAGCAGCCCCCGGGTGGGTTACGGGTACGAGCAGTACTTC. The complete variable domain, with remaining parts taken from reference TRBV28 and TRBJ2-7, reads DVKVTQSSRYLVKRTGEKVFLECVQDMDHENMFWYRQDPGLGLRLIYFSYDVKMKEKGDIPEGYSVSREKKERFSLILESASTNQTSMYLCASSPRVGYGYEQYFGPGTRLTVT.

The table lists this clone with a few counts. V is TRBV19 and J is TRBJ1-6; 8 positions match TRBD1. Germline loops: CDR1 LNHDA, CDR2 SQIVND (reference sequence). This CDR3 has 15 residues. With 5 bases clipped from V and 3 bases from J, the junction kept 3 bases outside the gene matches. CDR3: CASSFTGGYNSPLHF. The CDR3 nucleotides read TGTGCCAGTAGTTTTACAGGGGGCTATAATTCACCCCTCCACTTT.

As regards this clone: This CDR3 is also generated by other DNA sequences in the sample. The chain combines TRBV7-2 with TRBJ1-1; 8 bases are shared with TRBD1. V lost 5 bases, J lost 5 bases, and 7 bases stayed unmatched. CDR1 and CDR2 from the germline V gene are SGHTA and FQGNSA. The CDR3 is made up of 14 amino acids. CDR3 region: CASSGQGPGTEAFF. Written as DNA, the CDR3 is TGTGCCAGCAGCGGACAGGGCCCGGGGACTGAAGCTTTCTTT. The complete variable domain, with remaining parts taken from reference TRBV7-2 and TRBJ1-1, reads GAGVSQSPSNKVTEKGKDVELRCDPISGHTALYWYRQSLGQGLEFLIYFQGNSAPDKSGLPSDRFSAERTGGSVSTLTIQRTQQEDSAVYLCASSGQGPGTEAFFGQGTRLTVV.

The chain joins TRBV10-3 to TRBJ2-7, with TRBD2 matching over 11 bases. This CDR3 has 15 amino acids. Germline trimming cut 5 bases from V and 4 bases from J; bases unmatched to any gene: 7. CDR1 and CDR2 (germline): ENHRY, SYGVKD. The CDR3 loop reads CAISPDSGRVYEQYF. CDR3 bases: TGTGCCATCAGTCCCGATAGCGGGAGGGTGTACGAGCAGTACTTC.

This clone was detected a few times. Because it lacks the conserved phenylalanine or tryptophan at the end, this CDR3 is likely a read error. Other DNA sequences in this specimen translate into the identical CDR3. The rearrangement joins TRBV6-1 to TRBJ2-2; D is unclear. CDR3 length: 12 amino acids. Germline V CDR1 and CDR2: MNHNS, SASEGT. The CDR3 sequence: CASPTFTGELFV. In nucleotides, the CDR3 is TGTGCGAGCCCGACCTTCACCGGGGAGCTGTTTGTT.

In its sample, this clone was seen a few times. J is TRBJ2-7 and V is TRBV5-3; TRBD2 might be the D (8 bases). TRBV5-3 is classed as an ORF, of uncertain function. Deletions cut 8 bases from V and 8 bases from J, with 20 bases between. The CDR3 is 13 residues long. The CDR3, as DNA: TGTGCCAGCAGCGACGCGGGGGGACAGAAGCAGTACTTC. This codes for CASSDAGGQKQYF.

The chain uses TRBV28 and TRBJ2-5; D perhaps matches TRBD2 (7 bases). Germline CDR1 MDHEN, CDR2 SYDVKM. Trimming removed 8 bases at V and 3 bases at J, with 19 bases between. The CDR3 length is 15 residues. CDR3 region: CASETAGEGKETQYF. In DNA, the CDR3 is TGTGCCAGCGAAACTGCAGGGGAGGGGAAAGAGACCCAGTACTTC. The full variable domain, its missing parts supplied by reference TRBV28 and TRBJ2-5, is DVKVTQSSRYLVKRTGEKVFLECVQDMDHENMFWYRQDPGLGLRLIYFSYDVKMKEKGDIPEGYSVSREKKERFSLILESASTNQTSMYLCASETAGEGKETQYFGPGTRLLVL.

Turning to this clone: An end of the junction does not agree with germline; a read error may underlie this. This CDR3 is also generated by other DNA sequences in the sample. The chain employs TRBV29-1 and TRBJ1-2, with D perhaps TRBD1 (5 bases). CDR3 length: 11 amino acids. The germline CDR1 and CDR2 sequences are SQVTM and ANQGSEA. CDR3 sequence (DNA): TGCAGCGTTCCGGGGGGTGGTGGCTACACCTTT. Its protein product is CSVPGGGGYTF.

This chain connects TRBV15 to TRBJ1-1; TRBD1 aligns across 9 bases. CDR1 and CDR2 from the germline V gene are LNHNV and YYDKDF (reference sequence). V shed 1 base, J shed 4 bases, and the junction held 7 bases outside the gene matches. The length of the CDR3 is 16 residues. The DNA of the CDR3 is TGTGCCACCAGCAGAGGGGACAGGGACCGTGGCACTGAAGCTTTCTTT. Translation gives CATSRGDRDRGTEAFF.

This chain uses TRBV7-2 with TRBJ1-3; 10 nucleotides agree with TRBD1. Germline CDR1 reads SGHTA; CDR2 reads FQGNSA. The CDR3 runs to 16 residues. V lost 5 bases, J lost 3 bases, and 7 bases stayed unmatched. For the CDR3, the DNA is TGTGCCAGCAGCCCTTGGACAGGGGGGAGTGGAAACACCATATATTTT. Its translation is CASSPWTGGSGNTIYF.

This clone turned up a few times. The chain carries TRBV19 and TRBJ2-5, with TRBD2 matching 12 bases. J gave up 7 bases and V 5 bases, and 8 bases lay outside the gene matches. Germline V lookup: CDR1 LNHDA, CDR2 SQIVND (reference sequence). The CDR3 length is 15 residues. CDR3: CASSSTSGGLGTQYF. CDR3 DNA: TGTGCCAGTAGTTCGACTAGCGGGGGACTGGGGACCCAGTACTTC. Full variable domain (outside the CDR3, taken from reference TRBV19 and TRBJ2-5): DGGITQSPKYLFRKEGQNVTLSCEQNLNHDAMYWYRQDPGQGLRLIYYSQIVNDFQKGDIAEGYSVSREKKESFPLTVTSAQKNPTAFYLCASSSTSGGLGTQYFGPGTRLLVL.

This clone occurred a few times. The genes are TRBV28 and TRBJ1-2; D is undetermined. V lost 7 bases and J lost 8, with 11 bases in between. The CDR3 extends over 11 amino acids. Germline V gene lookup returns CDR1 MDHEN and CDR2 SYDVKM. CDR3 sequence (DNA): TGTGCCAGCACCGATGCGGGCGGCTACACCTTC. It is translated as CASTDAGGYTF.